This entry lists 28 T cell receptor beta chains sequenced from one sample in a study of blood T cell repertoires in COVID-19. TCRdb keeps only in-frame clones here, not all; method: immunoSEQ multiplex PCR. The repertoire consists of tens of thousands of clones, with 75% to 85% occurring once and the leading ten covering around 8%. Sequences were obtained from peripheral blood. Receptors were obtained from a human donor in a cohort sampled during active COVID-19.

This chain connects TRBV28 to TRBJ1-1, with TRBD1 identical over 9 bases. CDR3 length: 15 amino acids. J lost 4 bases, V lost 6 bases, and 9 bases had no gene match. Germline V lookup: CDR1 MDHEN, CDR2 SYDVKM. CDR3 DNA sequence: TGTGCCAGCAGGGGACACAGGGGGCTTAGCACTGAAGCTTTCTTT. It encodes CASRGHRGLSTEAFF.

The rearrangement uses TRBV18 and TRBJ2-5, with 10 bases matching TRBD1. Per the germline V gene, CDR1 is KGHSH and CDR2 is LQKENI. The CDR3 is 16 residues long. V was pared by 4 bases and J by 3 bases, with 8 bases of the junction left unmatched. The CDR3 is CASSLGTGEKKETQYF. The CDR3 bases are TGTGCCAGCTCACTCGGGACAGGGGAAAAAAAAGAGACCCAGTACTTC.

This chain joins TRBV3-1 (or the pseudogene TRBV3-2) and TRBJ2-1; D is possibly TRBD1 (6 bases). The ends were cut back, 4 bases at V and 0 bases at J, with 13 bases in the middle. CDR3 length: 16 amino acids. Looked up from germline, CDR1 is LGHDT and CDR2 is YNNKEL (reference sequence). The CDR3 loop is CASSPRAQGSYNEQFF. Written as DNA, the CDR3 is TGTGCCAGCAGCCCACGGGCACAGGGCTCCTACAATGAGCAGTTCTTC.

This chain connects TRBV18 to TRBJ2-7; 7 nucleotides match TRBD2. V shed 0 bases and J 1 base; nucleotides not matched to a gene: 3. This CDR3 spans 15 amino acids. From germline, CDR1 is KGHSH and CDR2 LQKENI. The CDR3 sequence is CASSPPAGASYEQYF. CDR3 DNA sequence: TGTGCCAGCTCACCACCGGCGGGAGCTTCCTACGAGCAGTACTTC.

The chain carries TRBV28 and TRBJ2-7, with 9 bases lining up with TRBD1. Trimming took 4 bases from V and 5 from J; bases not matched to a gene: 12. Germline loops: CDR1 MDHEN, CDR2 SYDVKM. This CDR3 spans 16 amino acids. In DNA form, the CDR3 reads TGTGCCAGCAGTTCTCCCTTATGGACAGGGGCAAACGAGCAGTACTTC. It yields the protein CASSSPLWTGANEQYF.

Here the CDR3 DNA reads TGCGCCAGCAGCTCGACAGGGTTGGATACGCAGTATTTT. Amino acid sequence: CASSSTGLDTQYF. J is TRBJ2-3 and V is TRBV5-1, with TRBD1 matching 7 bases. The CDR3 length is 13 residues. Germline CDR1 and CDR2: SGHRS and YFSETQ. V dropped 3 bases and J dropped 6; count of bases not matched to a gene: 4.

This chain connects TRBV30 to TRBJ1-2; a weak D match, TRBD1 (5 bases). With 4 bases removed from V and 3 bases from J, the gap between germline ends came to 9 bases. Germline V gene sequence: CDR1 GTSNPN, CDR2 SVGIG (reference sequence). This CDR3 region has 12 residues. The CDR3, as DNA: TGTGCCTGGATTGGGGGGTACTATGGCTACACCTTC. Translated: CAWIGGYYGYTF.

The chain joins TRBV7-9 to TRBJ1-1; 8 bases match TRBD1. Germline V CDR1 and CDR2: SEHNR, FQNEAQ (reference sequence). There are 14 residues in the CDR3. With V trimmed by 5 bases and J by 6 bases, 8 bases remained unmatched. CDR3 nucleotides: TGTGCCAGCAGCCCGAGACAGGGGCAGTCTGAAGCTTTCTTT. Amino acids: CASSPRQGQSEAFF.

This chain links TRBV6-2 or TRBV6-3 with TRBJ2-2, with D uncertain. Trimming stripped 4 bases from V and 4 bases from J, with 7 bases between. Looked up from germline, CDR1 is MNHEY and CDR2 is SVGEGT. This CDR3 spans 13 amino acids. The CDR3 region has the DNA TGTGCCAGCAGTTGGTTGGCCACCGGGGAGCTGTTTTTT. Its protein product is CASSWLATGELFF.

For the CDR3, the DNA is TGTGCCAGCAGCCCCCCCCCAGGGGGGAACTATGGCTACACCTTC. Amino acids: CASSPPPGGNYGYTF. This sequence joins TRBV28 and TRBJ1-2, with 7 bases lining up with TRBD1. This CDR3 is 15 amino acids long. The V gene's germline CDR1 is MDHEN and CDR2 SYDVKM. The V segment lost 6 bases and the J segment 2 bases; nucleotides outside the gene matches: 9.

This sequence joins TRBV5-4 and TRBJ2-7, with TRBD1 matching over 8 bases. With 4 bases clipped from V and 4 bases from J, the junction kept 7 bases outside the gene matches. Germline lookup yields CDR1 SGHNT and CDR2 YYREEE (reference sequence). This CDR3 is 14 amino acids long. CDR3 bases: TGTGCCAGCAGCCCCCGACAGGGGTTGTACGAGCAGTACTTC. It codes for CASSPRQGLYEQYF.

This chain uses TRBV12-3 or TRBV12-4 with TRBJ1-1, with D possibly being TRBD1 (5 bases). The CDR3 is made up of 12 amino acids. Trimming took off 1 base at V and 11 bases at J, with 11 bases between the two ends. CDR3 bases: TGTGCCAGCAGTTTAGGGGGGGTCCGGGCTTTCTTT. Protein: CASSLGGVRAFF.

The CDR3 DNA is TGTGCCAGCAGCTTGGTTCTAGCGGGATATCCCGGGGAGCTGTTTTTT. It encodes CASSLVLAGYPGELFF. The J gene is TRBJ2-2, the V gene TRBV5-4; 9 nucleotides agree with TRBD2. Per the germline V gene, CDR1 is SGHNT and CDR2 is YYREEE (reference sequence). The CDR3 is 16 amino acids. The V and J ends lost 0 bases and 6 bases, in that order; junction bases with no gene match: 6.

This clone has a single count. The chain carries TRBV5-6 and TRBJ1-1; weak D call: TRBD1 (5 bases). The CDR3 totals 15 residues. Germline V gene data show CDR1 as SGHDT and CDR2 as YYEEEE. Trimming cost V 0 bases and J 0 bases, with 9 bases left between them. Written as DNA, the CDR3 is TGTGCCAGCAGCTTGGCAGGGAACATGAACACTGAAGCTTTCTTT. Residues: CASSLAGNMNTEAFF.

V usage is TRBV4-2 and J usage is TRBJ2-7, with D perhaps matching TRBD2 (5 bases). Germline V CDR1 and CDR2: LGHNA, YNFKEQ. V gave up 1 base and J gave up 2 bases, with 12 bases separating them. This CDR3 has 15 residues. In nucleotides, the CDR3 is TGTGCCAGCAGCCAAGCCCGGGCGGGTACCTACGAGCAGTACTTC. Translation: CASSQARAGTYEQYF.

The chain uses TRBV6-2 or TRBV6-3 and TRBJ2-1, with a weak D call TRBD2 (6 bases). The V gene lost 0 bases and the J gene lost 14 bases, with 11 bases spanning the gap. The CDR3 length is 12 residues. Germline V gene sequence: CDR1 MNHEY, CDR2 SVGEGT. The CDR3 reads CASSYSGDLKFF. The CDR3 DNA follows: TGTGCCAGCAGTTACTCTGGGGACTTAAAGTTCTTC.

J is TRBJ2-1 and V is TRBV5-1; TRBD2 matches 9 bases. Germline V gene lookup returns CDR1 SGHRS and CDR2 YFSETQ. The CDR3 sequence is 14 residues long. The trim removed 2 bases at V and 6 bases at J, leaving 3 bases unmatched. CDR3 nucleotides: TGCGCCAGCAGCTTAGTAGCGGGGGTCAATGAGCAGTTCTTC. It codes for CASSLVAGVNEQFF.

CDR3 bases: TGTGCCAGCAGCTTAATGCGGTCGACTAGCGGTGCCAGCGAGCAGTACTTC. Translation: CASSLMRSTSGASEQYF. The chain has TRBV7-2 and TRBJ2-7, with 9 bases identical to TRBD2. Trimming removed 2 bases from V and 6 bases from J; junction bases left unmatched: 14. Germline CDR1 SGHTA, CDR2 FQGNSA. CDR3 size: 17 residues.

This chain joins TRBV4-1 and TRBJ2-7; the D is unclear. The V gene lost 0 bases and the J gene lost 3 bases, with 6 bases spanning the gap. CDR1 is MGHRA, CDR2 YSYEKL, per germline. This CDR3 contains 13 residues. The CDR3 reads CASSQEGHYEQYF. The CDR3 DNA sequence: TGCGCCAGCAGCCAAGAGGGCCACTACGAGCAGTACTTC.

The chain uses TRBV24-1 and TRBJ2-3; 7 nucleotides align to TRBD2. In germline, CDR1 is KGHDR, CDR2 SFDVKD. V shed 3 bases and J 0 bases; nucleotides not matched to a gene: 2. CDR3 length equals 15 residues. The CDR3 loop reads CATSDMGGSTDTQYF. The CDR3 DNA reads as TGTGCCACCAGTGATATGGGGGGGAGCACAGATACGCAGTATTTT.

V and J are TRBV5-4 and TRBJ2-5; 10 bases match TRBD1. CDR3 length: 14 residues. CDR1 SGHNT and CDR2 YYREEE come from the germline V gene (reference sequence). J lost 3 bases, V lost 4 bases, and 3 bases had no gene match. Here the CDR3 DNA reads TGTGCCAGCAGCGGCGGACAGGGGGAAGAGACCCAGTACTTC. Its protein is CASSGGQGEETQYF.

This clone came up once. The rearrangement joins TRBV14 to TRBJ1-2, with 9 bases matching TRBD1. This CDR3 comprises 17 residues. Per germline, CDR1 SGHDN and CDR2 FVKESK. V lost 2 bases and J lost 7; bases outside the gene matches: 14. The CDR3 sequence is CASSQLMGGWTGVGYTF. CDR3 coding DNA: TGTGCCAGCAGCCAACTCATGGGAGGTTGGACAGGGGTTGGCTACACCTTC. Based on the CDR3 plus reference TRBV14 and TRBJ1-2, the full variable domain is EAGVTQFPSHSVIEKGQTVTLRCDPISGHDNLYWYRRVMGKEIKFLLHFVKESKQDESGMPNNRFLAERTGGTYSTLKVQPAELEDSGVYFCASSQLMGGWTGVGYTFGSGTRLTVV.

The J gene is TRBJ2-2, the V gene TRBV3-1 (or the pseudogene TRBV3-2); the match to TRBD2 covers 14 bases. With 0 bases clipped from V and 1 base from J, the junction kept 7 bases outside the gene matches. Germline V gives CDR1 LGHDT, CDR2 YNNKEL (reference sequence). This CDR3 is 20 amino acids long. CDR3 region: CASSQDSGLAGEGNTGELFF. Here the CDR3 DNA reads TGTGCCAGCAGCCAAGACTCGGGACTAGCGGGAGAGGGGAACACCGGGGAGCTGTTTTTT.

The chain recombines TRBV27 with TRBJ2-3; D is perhaps TRBD2 (6 bases). V was shortened by 4 bases and J by 4 bases, with 12 bases between the two germline ends. This CDR3 is 14 amino acids long. Germline V gene data show CDR1 as MNHEY and CDR2 as SMNVEV (reference sequence). CDR3 in amino acids: CASSSLDYSDTQYF. The CDR3 DNA is TGTGCCAGCAGTTCCCTGGACTACTCAGATACGCAGTATTTT.

The V and J genes are TRBV2 and TRBJ1-6, with D possibly matching TRBD1 (5 bases). Germline assignment: CDR1 SNHLY and CDR2 FYNNEI. The CDR3 totals 14 residues. V lost 6 bases and J lost 8, with 14 bases in between. In DNA form, the CDR3 reads TGTGCCAGCAGCCCTAGACAGTCTCATTCACCCCTCCACTTT. It translates to CASSPRQSHSPLHF.

The genes are TRBV21-1 and TRBJ2-3; the table's D gene call, TRBD1, was not cross checked with the DNA. TRBV21-1 is shown as a pseudogene. CDR3 size: 15 residues. CDR3 sequence reads: CASSHRQGSTDTQYF. The CDR3 DNA follows: TGTGCCAGCAGCCATAGACAGGGTAGCACAGATACGCAGTATTTT.

Remarks on this clone: This CDR3 is also generated by other DNA sequences in the sample. V gene TRBV28 combines with J gene TRBJ1-1; TRBD1 might be the D (5 bases). Germline assignment: CDR1 MDHEN and CDR2 SYDVKM. This CDR3 region has 15 residues. Trimming shortened V by 5 bases and J by 1 base, and 14 bases separated the two germline ends. In DNA form, the CDR3 reads TGTGCCAGCAGTCCCCGGGGGGGTTCGAACACTGAAGCTTTCTTT. It is translated as CASSPRGGSNTEAFF.

This sequence joins TRBV5-4 and TRBJ2-4; D is ambiguous. Trimming took off 2 bases at V and 8 bases at J, with 11 bases between the two ends. Germline CDR1 reads SGHNT; CDR2 reads YYREEE (reference sequence). This CDR3 is 13 amino acids long. This CDR3 is CASSFHGRDIQYF. The CDR3 DNA reads as TGTGCCAGCAGCTTTCATGGGCGAGACATTCAGTACTTC.